This T cell receptor beta chain was recovered during a study of neurological immune-mediated disorders. TCRdb called the 5' RACE reads again in MiXCR, with one record for every CDR3 protein. The sample lists 90,000 to 150,000 distinct CDR3 sequences; about 3.2% were seen once. The CDR3 totals 10 residues. Source material was 2 million unsorted PBMCs, stored at -80 °C in RNAlater. This sequence was found in a woman younger than 45 with multiple sclerosis. The J gene is TRBJ2-1, the V gene TRBV21-1; the table names TRBD2, a call not compared with the DNA. TRBV21-1 is termed a pseudogene. Sequenced: PBMCs. In DNA, the CDR3 is TGTGCCGAGATGGGGACTAGACTGTTCTTC. Its translation is CAEMGTRLFF.